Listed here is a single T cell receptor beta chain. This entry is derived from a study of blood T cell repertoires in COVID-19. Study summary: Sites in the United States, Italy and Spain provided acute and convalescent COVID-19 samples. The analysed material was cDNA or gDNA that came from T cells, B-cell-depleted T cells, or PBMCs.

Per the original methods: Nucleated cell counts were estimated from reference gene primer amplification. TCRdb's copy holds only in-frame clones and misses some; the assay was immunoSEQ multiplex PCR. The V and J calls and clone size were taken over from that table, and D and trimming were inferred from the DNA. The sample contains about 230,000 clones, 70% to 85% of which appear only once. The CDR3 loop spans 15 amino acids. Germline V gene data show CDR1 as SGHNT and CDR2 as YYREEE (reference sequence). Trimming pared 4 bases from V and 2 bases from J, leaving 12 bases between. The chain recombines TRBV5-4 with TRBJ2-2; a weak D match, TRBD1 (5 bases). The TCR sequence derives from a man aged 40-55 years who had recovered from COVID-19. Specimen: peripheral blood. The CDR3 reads CASSPLQGNTGELFF. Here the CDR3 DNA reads TGTGCCAGCAGCCCTCTGCAGGGAAACACCGGGGAGCTGTTTTTT. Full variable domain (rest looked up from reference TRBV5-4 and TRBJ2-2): ETGVTQSPTHLIKTRGQQVTLRCSSQSGHNTVSWYQQALGQGPQFIFQYYREEENGRGNFPPRFSGLQFPNYSSELNVNALELDDSALYLCASSPLQGNTGELFFGEGSRLTVL.